What follows are 14 T cell receptor beta chains derived from one specimen sequenced in a study of blood T cell repertoires in COVID-19. Some clones are missing from TCRdb's copy, which holds only in-frame ones; the method was immunoSEQ multiplex PCR. The data hold 200,000 or so clones, with roughly four fifths observed a single time. The sequenced material came from peripheral blood. The receptor set was obtained from an elderly woman with COVID-19, enrolled during active disease.

The chain has TRBV4-1 and TRBJ2-7; TRBD1 is a possible D gene (5 bases). V was pared by 6 bases and J by 3 bases, with 18 bases between. The CDR3 spans 15 residues. CDR1 is MGHRA and CDR2 is YSYEKL in the germline V gene. CDR3 bases: TGCGCCAGCAGTCCGATGTTGGGGCAATTCTACGAGCAGTACTTC. Amino acid sequence: CASSPMLGQFYEQYF.

V gene TRBV18 combines with J gene TRBJ1-2; D possibly corresponds to TRBD1 (6 bases). Germline CDR1 and CDR2: KGHSH and LQKENI. This CDR3 region has 15 residues. Trimming cost V 3 bases and J 3 bases, with 14 bases left between them. The CDR3 DNA follows: TGTGCCAGCTCACCCTCTACAGGGAATGACTATGGCTACACCTTC. As protein: CASSPSTGNDYGYTF.

The genes are TRBV18 and TRBJ1-3, with no clear D. The V end was cut by 3 bases, the J end by 4 bases, with 13 bases between. The CDR3 consists of 15 residues. Germline CDR1 KGHSH, CDR2 LQKENI. This chain's CDR3 is CASSPEVAEGNTIYF. CDR3 bases: TGTGCCAGCTCACCGGAGGTGGCGGAAGGAAACACCATATATTTT.

The rearrangement uses TRBV2 and TRBJ1-4, with D possibly being TRBD1 (6 bases). The CDR3 is 15 amino acids. The germline V gene has CDR1 SNHLY and CDR2 FYNNEI. V lost 5 bases, J lost 8 bases, and 18 bases lay in between. The CDR3: CASSSIPDSLEKLFF. DNA for the CDR3: TGTGCCAGCAGTTCAATCCCGGACAGCCTCGAAAAACTGTTTTTT.

This chain connects TRBV29-1 to TRBJ2-1; perhaps TRBD2 as D (5 bases). The CDR3 spans 10 residues. Germline CDR1 SQVTM, CDR2 ANQGSEA. The V end was cut by 7 bases, the J end by 11 bases, with 12 bases between. Written as DNA, the CDR3 is TGCAGCGCTACCATAGCGCAGCAGTTCTTC. Translating it yields CSATIAQQFF.

The rearrangement joins TRBV24-1 to TRBJ2-5, with a weak D call TRBD1 (7 bases). The ends were cut back, 3 bases at V and 5 bases at J, with 15 bases in the middle. The CDR3 sequence is 15 residues long. Germline values: CDR1 KGHDR, CDR2 SFDVKD. The CDR3 loop reads CATSDGGGPTETQYF. CDR3 bases: TGTGCCACCAGTGATGGAGGGGGCCCAACGGAGACCCAGTACTTC.

This clone was picked up one time. V usage is TRBV2 and J usage is TRBJ1-5; D is ambiguous. The CDR3 is 15 amino acids. Trimming pared 3 bases from V and 0 bases from J, leaving 9 bases between. From germline, CDR1 is SNHLY and CDR2 FYNNEI. Here the CDR3 reads CASSEWEYSNQPQHF. The DNA for the CDR3 is TGTGCCAGCAGTGAGTGGGAGTATAGCAATCAGCCCCAGCATTTT.

This chain links TRBV3-1 (or the pseudogene TRBV3-2) with TRBJ1-1; possibly TRBD1 for D (5 bases). CDR1 is LGHDT, CDR2 YNNKEL, per germline (reference sequence). V was cut by 0 bases and J by 5 bases, with 10 bases left in between. CDR3 size: 14 residues. CDR3 protein: CASSQDRGRTEAFF. The CDR3 nucleotides read TGTGCCAGCAGCCAAGATCGGGGGAGGACTGAAGCTTTCTTT.

The gene calls are TRBV5-8 and TRBJ2-5, with D possibly TRBD2 on 5 matching bases. This CDR3 is built from 11 residues. Germline loops: CDR1 SGHTS, CDR2 YDEGEE. The V end was cut by 4 bases, the J end by 5 bases, with 6 bases between. CDR3 sequence: CASSERETQYF. CDR3 bases: TGTGCCAGCAGCGAGCGGGAGACCCAGTACTTC.

CDR3 DNA: TGTGCCAGCAGCCGAGACTTGGCCGGAGTCCAGCCCCAGCATTTT. Translated, it gives CASSRDLAGVQPQHF. This rearrangement joins TRBV28 to TRBJ1-5, with no clear D. The CDR3 runs to 15 residues. Trimming stripped 6 bases from V and 7 bases from J, with 19 bases between. The germline gives CDR1 MDHEN, CDR2 SYDVKM.

This chain connects TRBV11-1 to TRBJ2-4, with unresolved D. The CDR3 is 16 amino acids. Germline values: CDR1 SGHAT, CDR2 FQDESV (reference sequence). The germline V and J ends were trimmed by 4 bases and 0 bases, with 13 bases remaining between them. The CDR3 region has the DNA TGTGCCAGCAGCTCCTCTTCGGTTGGAGCCAAAAACATTCAGTACTTC. Encoded protein: CASSSSSVGAKNIQYF.

The chain employs TRBV2 and TRBJ2-7; 8 nucleotides agree with TRBD1. V lost 4 bases and J lost 0; bases outside the gene matches: 8. The CDR3 is 16 amino acids. Germline V lookup: CDR1 SNHLY, CDR2 FYNNEI. The CDR3 DNA reads as TGTGCCAGCAGTGGGATGGGACAGGCGCACTCCTACGAGCAGTACTTC. Translated, it gives CASSGMGQAHSYEQYF. The whole variable domain, remainder taken from reference TRBV2 and TRBJ2-7, is EPEVTQTPSHQVTQMGQEVILRCVPISNHLYFYWYRQILGQKVEFLVSFYNNEISEKSEIFDDQFSVERPDGSNFTLKIRSTKLEDSAMYFCASSGMGQAHSYEQYFGPGTRLTVT.

The CDR3 coding sequence is TGTGCCAGCTCACTGGGCCCTAACGGGGAGCTGTTTTTT. It yields the protein CASSLGPNGELFF. The chain couples TRBV18 to TRBJ2-2, with D unclear. This CDR3 is built from 13 residues. V was trimmed by 4 bases and J by 7 bases, leaving 10 bases between them. Germline lookup yields CDR1 KGHSH and CDR2 LQKENI.

This clone has a single count. This chain joins TRBV28 and TRBJ1-1; 9 bases line up with TRBD1. There are 17 residues in the CDR3. CDR1 is MDHEN and CDR2 is SYDVKM in the germline V gene. V lost 0 bases, J lost 0 bases, and 5 bases stayed unmatched. The CDR3 protein is CASSLWDRGRMNTEAFF. Written as DNA, the CDR3 is TGTGCCAGCAGTTTATGGGACAGGGGAAGGATGAACACTGAAGCTTTCTTT.